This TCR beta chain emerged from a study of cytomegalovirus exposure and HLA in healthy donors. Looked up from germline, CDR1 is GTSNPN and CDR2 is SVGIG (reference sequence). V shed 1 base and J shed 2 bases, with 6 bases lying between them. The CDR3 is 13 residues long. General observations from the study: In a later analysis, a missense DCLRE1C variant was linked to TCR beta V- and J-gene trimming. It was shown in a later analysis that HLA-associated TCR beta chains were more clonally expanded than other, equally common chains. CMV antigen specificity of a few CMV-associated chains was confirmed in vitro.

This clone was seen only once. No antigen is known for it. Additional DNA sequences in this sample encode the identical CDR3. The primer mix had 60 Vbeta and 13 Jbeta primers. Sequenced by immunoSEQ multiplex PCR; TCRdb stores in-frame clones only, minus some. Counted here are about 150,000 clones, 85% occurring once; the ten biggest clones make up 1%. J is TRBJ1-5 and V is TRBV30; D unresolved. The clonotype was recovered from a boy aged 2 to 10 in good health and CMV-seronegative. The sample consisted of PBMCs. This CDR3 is CAWSAGGNQPQHF. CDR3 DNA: TGTGCCTGGAGTGCCGGGGGCAATCAGCCCCAGCATTTT.